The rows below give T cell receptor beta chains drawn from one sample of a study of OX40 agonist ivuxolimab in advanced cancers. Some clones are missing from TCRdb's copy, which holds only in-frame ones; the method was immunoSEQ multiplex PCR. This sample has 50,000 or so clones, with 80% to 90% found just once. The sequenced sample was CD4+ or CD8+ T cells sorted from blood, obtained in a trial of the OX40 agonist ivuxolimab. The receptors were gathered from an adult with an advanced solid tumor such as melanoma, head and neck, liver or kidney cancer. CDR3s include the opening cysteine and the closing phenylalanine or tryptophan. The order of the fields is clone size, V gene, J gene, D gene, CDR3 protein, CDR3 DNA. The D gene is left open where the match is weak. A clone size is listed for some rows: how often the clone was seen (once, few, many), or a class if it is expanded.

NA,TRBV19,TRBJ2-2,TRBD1,CASSITGTGVFTGELFF,TGTGCCAGTAGTATCACGGGGACAGGGGTTTTCACCGGGGAGCTGTTTTTT
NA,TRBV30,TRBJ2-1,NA,CAWSVDSINEQFF,TGTGCCTGGAGTGTAGACAGTATCAATGAGCAGTTCTTC
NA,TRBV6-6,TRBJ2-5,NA,CASRDSGVETQYF,TGTGCCAGCAGGGATTCGGGGGTTGAGACCCAGTACTTC
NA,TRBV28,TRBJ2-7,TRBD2,CASSLAGTSGSFSYEQYF,TGTGCCAGCAGTTTGGCCGGGACTAGCGGGAGCTTCTCCTACGAGCAGTACTTC
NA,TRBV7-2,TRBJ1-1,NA,CASSFSGRTEAFF,TGTGCCAGCAGTTTCTCAGGGCGAACTGAAGCTTTCTTT
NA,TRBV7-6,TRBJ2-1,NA,CASSATGFHEQFF,TGTGCCAGCAGCGCAACAGGGTTCCATGAGCAGTTCTTC
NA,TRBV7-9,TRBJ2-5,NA,CASSLDGDQETQYF,TGTGCCAGCAGCTTAGACGGGGACCAAGAGACCCAGTACTTC
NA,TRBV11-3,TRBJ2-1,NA,CASSLESSYNEQFF,TGTGCCAGCAGCTTGGAAAGCTCCTACAATGAGCAGTTCTTC
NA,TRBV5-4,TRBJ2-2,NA,CASSLVVYSNTGELFF,TGTGCCAGCAGCTTGGTAGTGTATTCGAACACCGGGGAGCTGTTTTTT
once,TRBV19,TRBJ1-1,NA,CASSLTRDTEAFF,TGTGCCAGTAGTCTTACACGGGACACTGAAGCTTTCTTT
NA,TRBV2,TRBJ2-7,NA,CASNELLIDEQYF,TGTGCCAGCAACGAGCTGTTAATCGACGAGCAGTACTTC
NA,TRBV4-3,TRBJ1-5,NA,CASSQDEGRDQPQHF,TGCGCCAGCAGCCAAGATGAGGGGAGGGATCAGCCCCAGCATTTT
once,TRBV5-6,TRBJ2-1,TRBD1,CASTVTGEKTGLPEQFF,TGTGCCAGCACCGTCACAGGGGAAAAGACCGGTCTCCCTGAGCAGTTCTTC
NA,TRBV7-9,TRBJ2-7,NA,CASSFGGSPYEQYF,TGTGCCAGCAGTTTTGGGGGCTCCCCCTACGAGCAGTACTTC
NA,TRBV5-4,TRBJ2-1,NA,CASSLWGFSYNEQFF,TGTGCCAGCAGCTTGTGGGGCTTCTCCTACAATGAGCAGTTCTTC
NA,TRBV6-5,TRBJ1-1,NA,CASSLWTEAFF,TGTGCCAGCAGCCTTTGGACTGAAGCTTTCTTT
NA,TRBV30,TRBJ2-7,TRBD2,CAWSPLAGVSYEQYF,TGTGCCTGGAGTCCTTTAGCGGGGGTCTCCTACGAGCAGTACTTC
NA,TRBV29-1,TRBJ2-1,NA,CSVEWDETPWDEQFF,TGCAGCGTTGAATGGGATGAGACACCCTGGGATGAGCAGTTCTTC
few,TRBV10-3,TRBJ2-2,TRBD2,CAIGLAENTGELFF,TGTGCCATCGGACTAGCGGAGAACACCGGGGAGCTGTTTTTT
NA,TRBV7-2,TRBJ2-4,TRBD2,CASSLDVGRAQNIQYF,TGTGCCAGCAGCTTAGATGTCGGGAGGGCACAAAACATTCAGTACTTC
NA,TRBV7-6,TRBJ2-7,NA,CASSLGENAPYEQYF,TGTGCCAGCAGCTTGGGGGAAAATGCGCCTTACGAGCAGTACTTC
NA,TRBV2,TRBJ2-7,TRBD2,CASSEVAGGPYEQYF,TGTGCCAGCAGTGAAGTAGCGGGAGGGCCCTACGAGCAGTACTTC
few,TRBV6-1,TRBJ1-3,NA,CASKGVTISGNTIYF,TGTGCCAGCAAAGGGGTTACGATCTCTGGAAACACCATATATTTT
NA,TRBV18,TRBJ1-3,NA,CASSPTTDRSSGNTIYF,TGTGCCAGCTCACCGACGACAGATCGAAGCTCTGGAAACACCATATATTTT
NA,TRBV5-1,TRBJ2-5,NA,CASRPDQETQYF,TGCGCCAGCAGACCCGACCAAGAGACCCAGTACTTC
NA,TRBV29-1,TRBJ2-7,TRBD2,CSRGLGTYEQYF,TGCAGCAGGGGACTAGGGACCTACGAGCAGTACTTC
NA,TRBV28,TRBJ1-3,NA,CASSFSDIGDSGNTIYF,TGTGCCAGCAGTTTCTCCGATATAGGAGACTCTGGAAACACCATATATTTT
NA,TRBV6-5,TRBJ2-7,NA,CASSEVAYEQYF,TGTGCCAGCAGTGAAGTTGCCTACGAGCAGTACTTC
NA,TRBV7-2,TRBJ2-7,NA,CASSPDPGYEQYF,TGTGCCAGCAGCCCAGACCCAGGCTACGAGCAGTACTTC
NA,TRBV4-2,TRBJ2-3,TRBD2,CASSQGRLAPDTQYF,TGTGCCAGCAGCCAAGGGAGACTAGCCCCAGATACGCAGTATTTT
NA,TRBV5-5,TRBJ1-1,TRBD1,CASSLSGQSEAFF,TGTGCCAGCAGCTTGTCGGGACAGTCTGAAGCTTTCTTT
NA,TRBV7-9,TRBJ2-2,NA,CASSLGAGELFF,TGTGCCAGCAGCTTAGGGGCCGGGGAGCTGTTTTTT
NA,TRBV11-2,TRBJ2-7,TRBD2,CASSSPTSRYEQYF,TGTGCCAGCAGCTCCCCGACTAGCCGCTACGAGCAGTACTTC
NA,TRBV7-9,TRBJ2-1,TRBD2,CASSSTSGRAYNEQFF,TGTGCCAGCAGCTCTACTAGCGGGAGGGCCTACAATGAGCAGTTCTTC
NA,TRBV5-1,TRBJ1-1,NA,CASSLPDKNTEAFF,TGCGCCAGCAGCTTACCCGACAAGAACACTGAAGCTTTCTTT
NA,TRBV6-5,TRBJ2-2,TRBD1,CASSLTTGYTGELFF,TGTGCCAGCAGTTTAACGACAGGGTACACCGGGGAGCTGTTTTTT
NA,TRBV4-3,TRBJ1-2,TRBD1,CASSQDFGTGFLGEGYTF,TGCGCCAGCAGCCAAGATTTCGGGACAGGGTTTCTTGGCGAGGGCTACACCTTC
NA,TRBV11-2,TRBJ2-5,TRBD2,CASSLGLAEQETQYF,TGTGCCAGCAGCTTAGGGCTAGCGGAACAAGAGACCCAGTACTTC
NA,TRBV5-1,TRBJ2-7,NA,CASSLAVFSYEQYF,TGCGCCAGCAGCTTGGCCGTTTTCTCCTACGAGCAGTACTTC
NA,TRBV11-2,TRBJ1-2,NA,CASSLIGNYGYTF,TGTGCCAGCAGCTTAATCGGGAACTATGGCTACACCTTC
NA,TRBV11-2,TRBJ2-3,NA,CASSLSDTQYF,TGTGCCAGCAGCTTATCAGATACGCAGTATTTT